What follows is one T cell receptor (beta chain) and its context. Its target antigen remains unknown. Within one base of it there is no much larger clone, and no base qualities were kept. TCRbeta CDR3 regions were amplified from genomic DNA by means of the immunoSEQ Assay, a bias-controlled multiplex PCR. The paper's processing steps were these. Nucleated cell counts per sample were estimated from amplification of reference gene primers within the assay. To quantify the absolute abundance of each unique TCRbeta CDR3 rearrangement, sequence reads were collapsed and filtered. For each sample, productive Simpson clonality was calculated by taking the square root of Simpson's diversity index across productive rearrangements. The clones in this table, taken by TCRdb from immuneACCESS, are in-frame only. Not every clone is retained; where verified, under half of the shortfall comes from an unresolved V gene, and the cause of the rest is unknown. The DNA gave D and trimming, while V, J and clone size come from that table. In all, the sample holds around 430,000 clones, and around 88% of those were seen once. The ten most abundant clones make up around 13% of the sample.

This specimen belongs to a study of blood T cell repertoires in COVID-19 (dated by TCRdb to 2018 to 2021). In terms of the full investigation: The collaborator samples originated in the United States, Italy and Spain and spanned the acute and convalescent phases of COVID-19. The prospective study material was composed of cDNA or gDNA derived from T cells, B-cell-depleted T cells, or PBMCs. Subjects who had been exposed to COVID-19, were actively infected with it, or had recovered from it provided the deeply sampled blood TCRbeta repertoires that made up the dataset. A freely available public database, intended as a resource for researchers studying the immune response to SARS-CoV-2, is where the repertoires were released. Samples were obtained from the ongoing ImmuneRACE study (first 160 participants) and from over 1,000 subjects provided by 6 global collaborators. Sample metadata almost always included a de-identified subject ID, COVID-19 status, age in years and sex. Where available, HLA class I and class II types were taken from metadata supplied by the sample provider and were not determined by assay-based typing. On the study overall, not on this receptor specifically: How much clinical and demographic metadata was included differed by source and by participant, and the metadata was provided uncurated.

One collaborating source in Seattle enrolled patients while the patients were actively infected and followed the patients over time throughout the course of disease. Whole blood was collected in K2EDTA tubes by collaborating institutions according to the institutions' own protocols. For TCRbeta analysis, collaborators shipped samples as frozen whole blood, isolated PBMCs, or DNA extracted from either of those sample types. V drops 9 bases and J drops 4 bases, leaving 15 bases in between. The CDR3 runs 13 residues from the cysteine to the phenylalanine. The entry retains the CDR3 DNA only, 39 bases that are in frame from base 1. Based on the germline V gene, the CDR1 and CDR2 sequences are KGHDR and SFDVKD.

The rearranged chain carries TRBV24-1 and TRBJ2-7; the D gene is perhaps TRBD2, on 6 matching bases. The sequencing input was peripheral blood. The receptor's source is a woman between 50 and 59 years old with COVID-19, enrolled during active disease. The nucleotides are TGTGCCACCGCCCCAGGCGGAGGGTACGAGCAGTACTTC. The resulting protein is CATAPGGGYEQYF.